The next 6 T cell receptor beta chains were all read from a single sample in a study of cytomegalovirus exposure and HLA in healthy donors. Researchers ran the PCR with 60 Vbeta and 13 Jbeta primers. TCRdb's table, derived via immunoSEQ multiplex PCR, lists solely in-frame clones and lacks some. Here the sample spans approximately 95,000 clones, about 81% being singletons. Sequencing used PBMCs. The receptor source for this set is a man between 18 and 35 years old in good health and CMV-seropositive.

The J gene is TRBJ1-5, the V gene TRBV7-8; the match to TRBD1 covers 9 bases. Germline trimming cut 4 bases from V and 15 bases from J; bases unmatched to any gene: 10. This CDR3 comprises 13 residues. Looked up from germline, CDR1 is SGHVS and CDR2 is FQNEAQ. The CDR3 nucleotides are TGTGCCAGCAGCTCCCGGACAGGGGTAAGGAGGCATTTT. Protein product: CASSSRTGVRRHF. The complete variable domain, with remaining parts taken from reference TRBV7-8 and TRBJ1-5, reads GAGVSQSPRYKVAKRGQDVALRCDPISGHVSLFWYQQALGQGPEFLTYFQNEAQLDKSGLPSDRFFAERPEGSVSTLKIQRTQQEDSAVYLCASSSRTGVRRHFGDGTRLSIL.

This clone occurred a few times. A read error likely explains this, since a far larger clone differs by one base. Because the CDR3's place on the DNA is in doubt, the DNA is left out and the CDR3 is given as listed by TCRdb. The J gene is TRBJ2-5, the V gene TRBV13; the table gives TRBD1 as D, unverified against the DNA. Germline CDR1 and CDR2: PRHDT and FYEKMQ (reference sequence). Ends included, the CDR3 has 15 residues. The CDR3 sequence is CASSFGQGYQETQDF.

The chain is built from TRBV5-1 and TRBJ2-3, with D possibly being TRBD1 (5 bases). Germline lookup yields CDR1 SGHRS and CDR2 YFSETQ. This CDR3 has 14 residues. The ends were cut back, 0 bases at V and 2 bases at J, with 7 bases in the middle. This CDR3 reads CASSLGGPTDTQYF. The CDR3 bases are TGCGCCAGCAGCTTGGGGGGCCCCACAGATACGCAGTATTTT.

The CDR3 loop reads CAIRRDFLQETQYF. DNA of the CDR3: TGTGCCATCAGGCGGGACTTCCTACAAGAGACCCAGTACTTC. The chain combines TRBV10-3 with TRBJ2-5; D is perhaps TRBD2 (6 bases). Germline CDR1 ENHRY, CDR2 SYGVKD. V gave up 6 bases and J gave up 2 bases, with 13 bases separating them. The CDR3 has 14 residues.

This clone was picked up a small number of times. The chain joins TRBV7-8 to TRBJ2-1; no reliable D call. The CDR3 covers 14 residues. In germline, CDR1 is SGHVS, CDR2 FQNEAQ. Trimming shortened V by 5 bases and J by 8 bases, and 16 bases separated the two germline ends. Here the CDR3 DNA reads TGTGCCAGCAGCCTCGGGTGGAGTTCATATGAGCAGTTCTTC. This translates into CASSLGWSSYEQFF.

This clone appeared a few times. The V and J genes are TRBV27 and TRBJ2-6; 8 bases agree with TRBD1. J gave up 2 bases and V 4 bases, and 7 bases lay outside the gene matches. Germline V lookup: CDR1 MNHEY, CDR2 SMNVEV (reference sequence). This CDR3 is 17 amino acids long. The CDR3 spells CASSSQGVSAGANVLTF. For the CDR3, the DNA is TGTGCCAGCAGTTCACAGGGGGTCAGTGCTGGGGCCAACGTCCTGACTTTC.